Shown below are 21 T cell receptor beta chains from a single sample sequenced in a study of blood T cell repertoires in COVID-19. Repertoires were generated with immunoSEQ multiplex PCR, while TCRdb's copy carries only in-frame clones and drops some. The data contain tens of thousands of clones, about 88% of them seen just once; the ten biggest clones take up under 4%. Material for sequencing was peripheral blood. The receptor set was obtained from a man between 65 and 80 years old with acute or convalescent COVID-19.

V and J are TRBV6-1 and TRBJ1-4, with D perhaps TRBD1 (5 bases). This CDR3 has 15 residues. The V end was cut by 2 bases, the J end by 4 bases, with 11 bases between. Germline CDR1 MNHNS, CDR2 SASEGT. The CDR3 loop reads CASSELGRVNEKLFF. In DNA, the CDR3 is TGTGCCAGCAGTGAATTGGGGCGTGTTAATGAAAAACTGTTTTTT.

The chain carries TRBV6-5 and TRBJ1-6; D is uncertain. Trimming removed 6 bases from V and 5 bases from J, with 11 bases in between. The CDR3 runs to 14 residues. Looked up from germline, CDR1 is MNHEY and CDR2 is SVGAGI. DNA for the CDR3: TGTGCCAGCAGGGCGGTCAGAGATAATTCACCCCTCCACTTT. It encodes CASRAVRDNSPLHF.

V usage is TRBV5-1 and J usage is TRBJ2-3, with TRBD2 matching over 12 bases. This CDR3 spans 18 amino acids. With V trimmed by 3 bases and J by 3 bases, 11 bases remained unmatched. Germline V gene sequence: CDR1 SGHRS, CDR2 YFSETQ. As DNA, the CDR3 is TGCGCCAGCAGCTCACGAGAACAAACTAGCGGGGGGACAGATACGCAGTATTTT. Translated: CASSSREQTSGGTDTQYF.

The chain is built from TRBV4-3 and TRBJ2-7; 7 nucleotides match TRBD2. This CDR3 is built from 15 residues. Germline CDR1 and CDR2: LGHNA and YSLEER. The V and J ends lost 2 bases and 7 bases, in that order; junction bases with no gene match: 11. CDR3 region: CASSQFPGSGVEQYF. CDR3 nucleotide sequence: TGCGCCAGCAGCCAATTCCCCGGGAGCGGGGTGGAGCAGTACTTC.

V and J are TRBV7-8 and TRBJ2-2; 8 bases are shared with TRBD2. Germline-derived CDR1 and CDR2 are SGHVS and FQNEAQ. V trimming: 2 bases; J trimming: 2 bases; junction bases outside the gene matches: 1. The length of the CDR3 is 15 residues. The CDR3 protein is CASSLTSGNTGELFF. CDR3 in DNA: TGTGCCAGCAGCTTAACTAGCGGCAACACCGGGGAGCTGTTTTTT.

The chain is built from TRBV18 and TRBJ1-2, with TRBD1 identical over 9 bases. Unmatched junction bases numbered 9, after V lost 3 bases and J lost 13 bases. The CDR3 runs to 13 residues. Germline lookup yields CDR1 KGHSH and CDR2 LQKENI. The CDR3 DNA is TGTGCCAGCTCACCTGGGACAGGGTGGGACCTCACCTTC. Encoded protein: CASSPGTGWDLTF.

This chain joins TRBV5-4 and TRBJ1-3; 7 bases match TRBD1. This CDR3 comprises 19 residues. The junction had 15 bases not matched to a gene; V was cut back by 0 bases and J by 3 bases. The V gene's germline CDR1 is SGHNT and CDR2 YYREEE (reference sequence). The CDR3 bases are TGTGCCAGCAGCTTGGCCCTGGTTGACAGGGCGATGCGTGGAAACACCATATATTTT. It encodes CASSLALVDRAMRGNTIYF.

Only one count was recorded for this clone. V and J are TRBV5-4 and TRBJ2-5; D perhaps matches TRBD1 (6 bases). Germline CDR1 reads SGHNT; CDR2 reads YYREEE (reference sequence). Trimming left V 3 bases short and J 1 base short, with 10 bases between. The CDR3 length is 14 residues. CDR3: CASSSQGRQETQYF. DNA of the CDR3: TGTGCCAGCAGCTCCCAGGGGCGCCAAGAGACCCAGTACTTC.

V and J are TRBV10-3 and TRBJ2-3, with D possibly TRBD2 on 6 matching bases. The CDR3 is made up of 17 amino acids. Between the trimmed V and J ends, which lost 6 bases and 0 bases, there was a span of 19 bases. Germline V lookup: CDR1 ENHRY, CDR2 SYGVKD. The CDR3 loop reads CAIRPAGGMTSTDTQYF. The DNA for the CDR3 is TGTGCCATCAGGCCGGCCGGGGGAATGACTAGCACAGATACGCAGTATTTT.

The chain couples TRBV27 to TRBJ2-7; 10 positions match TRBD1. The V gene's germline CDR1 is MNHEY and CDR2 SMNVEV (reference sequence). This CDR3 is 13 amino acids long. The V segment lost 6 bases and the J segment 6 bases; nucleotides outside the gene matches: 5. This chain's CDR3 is CASSRDRGTEQYF. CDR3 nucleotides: TGTGCCAGCAGCCGGGACAGGGGAACCGAGCAGTACTTC.

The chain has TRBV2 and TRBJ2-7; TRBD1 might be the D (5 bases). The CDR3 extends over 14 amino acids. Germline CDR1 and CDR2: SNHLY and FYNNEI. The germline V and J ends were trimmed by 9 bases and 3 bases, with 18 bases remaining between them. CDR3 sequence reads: CASSDTEALYEQYF. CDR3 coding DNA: TGTGCCAGTTCGGACACAGAAGCCCTCTACGAGCAGTACTTC. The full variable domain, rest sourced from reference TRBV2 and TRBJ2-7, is EPEVTQTPSHQVTQMGQEVILRCVPISNHLYFYWYRQILGQKVEFLVSFYNNEISEKSEIFDDQFSVERPDGSNFTLKIRSTKLEDSAMYFCASSDTEALYEQYFGPGTRLTVT.

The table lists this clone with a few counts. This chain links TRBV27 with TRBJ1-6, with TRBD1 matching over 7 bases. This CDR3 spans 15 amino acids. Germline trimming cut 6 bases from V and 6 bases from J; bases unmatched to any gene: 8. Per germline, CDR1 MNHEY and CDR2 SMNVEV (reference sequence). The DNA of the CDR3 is TGTGCCAGCAGCCCGGGGACAGCCCTTAATTCACCCCTCCACTTT. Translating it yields CASSPGTALNSPLHF.

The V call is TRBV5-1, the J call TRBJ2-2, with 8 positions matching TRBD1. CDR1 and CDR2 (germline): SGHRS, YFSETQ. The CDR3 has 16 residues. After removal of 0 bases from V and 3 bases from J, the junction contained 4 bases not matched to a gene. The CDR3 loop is CASSLVGQGHTGELFF. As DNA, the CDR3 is TGCGCCAGCAGCTTGGTCGGACAGGGTCACACCGGGGAGCTGTTTTTT.

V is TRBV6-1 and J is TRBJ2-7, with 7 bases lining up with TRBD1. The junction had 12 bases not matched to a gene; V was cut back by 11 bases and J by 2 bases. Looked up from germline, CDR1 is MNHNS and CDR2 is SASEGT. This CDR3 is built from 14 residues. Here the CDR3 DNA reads TGTGCCGGAAGGGACAGCGATATTACCTACGAGCAGTACTTC. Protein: CAGRDSDITYEQYF.

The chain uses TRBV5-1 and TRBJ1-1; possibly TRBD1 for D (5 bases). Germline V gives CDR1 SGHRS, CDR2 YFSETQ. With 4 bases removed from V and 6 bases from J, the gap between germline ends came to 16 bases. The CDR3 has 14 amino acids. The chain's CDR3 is CASSAGRVTAEAFF. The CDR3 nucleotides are TGCGCCAGCAGCGCGGGGCGGGTCACCGCTGAAGCTTTCTTT.

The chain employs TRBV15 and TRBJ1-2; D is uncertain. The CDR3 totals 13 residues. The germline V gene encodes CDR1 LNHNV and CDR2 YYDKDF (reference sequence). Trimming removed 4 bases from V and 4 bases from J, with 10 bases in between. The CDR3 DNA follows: TGTGCCACCAGCACCGATGGGAGCTATGGCTACACCTTC. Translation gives CATSTDGSYGYTF.

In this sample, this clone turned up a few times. The CDR3 loop reads CSVEGLAVGDTQYF. The CDR3 DNA reads as TGCAGCGTTGAAGGACTAGCGGTGGGAGATACGCAGTATTTT. The J gene is TRBJ2-3, the V gene TRBV29-1; 9 bases are shared with TRBD2. From germline, CDR1 is SQVTM and CDR2 ANQGSEA. The CDR3 contains 14 residues. Germline trimming cut 1 base from V and 5 bases from J; bases unmatched to any gene: 4.

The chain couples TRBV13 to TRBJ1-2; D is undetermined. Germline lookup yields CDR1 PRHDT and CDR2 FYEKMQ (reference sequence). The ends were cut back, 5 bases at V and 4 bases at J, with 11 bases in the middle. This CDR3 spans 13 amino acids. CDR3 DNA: TGTGCCAGCAGCCGCACAGAGTTCTATGGCTACACCTTC. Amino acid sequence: CASSRTEFYGYTF.

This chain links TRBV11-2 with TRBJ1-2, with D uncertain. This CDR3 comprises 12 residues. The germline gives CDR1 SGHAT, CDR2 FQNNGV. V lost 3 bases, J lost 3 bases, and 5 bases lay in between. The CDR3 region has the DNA TGTGCCAGCAGCTTGCAGGACTATGGCTACACCTTC. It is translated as CASSLQDYGYTF.

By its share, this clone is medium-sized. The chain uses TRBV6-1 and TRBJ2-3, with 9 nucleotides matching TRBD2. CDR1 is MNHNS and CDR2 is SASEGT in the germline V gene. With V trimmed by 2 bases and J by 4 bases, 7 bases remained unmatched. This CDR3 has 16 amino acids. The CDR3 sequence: CASSESAGGHADTQYF. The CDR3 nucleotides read TGTGCCAGCAGTGAAAGTGCGGGGGGGCATGCAGATACGCAGTATTTT.

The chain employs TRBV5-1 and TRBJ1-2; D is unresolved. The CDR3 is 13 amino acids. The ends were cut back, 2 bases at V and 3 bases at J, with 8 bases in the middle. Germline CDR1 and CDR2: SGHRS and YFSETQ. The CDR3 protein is CASSLGDDYGYTF. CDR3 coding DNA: TGCGCCAGCAGCTTAGGAGATGACTATGGCTACACCTTC.